This T cell receptor (beta chain) was retrieved from a study of blood T cell repertoires in COVID-19. Study at large: Samples of COVID-19 (acute and convalescent) were obtained from the United States, Italy and Spain. T cells, B-cell-depleted T cells, or PBMCs supplied cDNA or gDNA.

V was clipped by 6 bases and J by 1 base, with 13 bases between them. Looked up from germline, CDR1 is MDHEN and CDR2 is SYDVKM. The CDR3 is made up of 15 amino acids. In the authors' workflow: The assay estimated nucleated cells by amplifying reference gene primers. The protocol was immunoSEQ multiplex PCR, while the TCRdb copy is restricted to in-frame clones and leaves out a portion. Clone size and V and J calls were adopted from that table, with D and trimming inferred from the DNA. The sample holds about 61,000 clones, around nine tenths seen once. Sequenced: peripheral blood. The clonotype comes from a human donor in a cohort sampled during active COVID-19. This chain joins TRBV28 and TRBJ1-5; D is ambiguous. CDR3 in DNA: TGTGCCAGCAGGCTGGAGGCCAGGAGCAATCAGCCCCAGCATTTT. Protein: CASRLEARSNQPQHF. The complete variable domain, with remaining parts taken from reference TRBV28 and TRBJ1-5, reads DVKVTQSSRYLVKRTGEKVFLECVQDMDHENMFWYRQDPGLGLRLIYFSYDVKMKEKGDIPEGYSVSREKKERFSLILESASTNQTSMYLCASRLEARSNQPQHFGDGTRLSIL.